This T cell receptor beta chain comes out of a study of blood T cell repertoires in COVID-19. Study-level information: Material from acute and convalescent COVID-19 was sourced from the United States, Italy and Spain. Sample material is recorded as cDNA or gDNA derived from T cells, B-cell-depleted T cells, or PBMCs.

Per the original data handling: From reference gene primer amplification, estimates of nucleated cell counts were derived. Repertoires were generated with immunoSEQ multiplex PCR, while TCRdb's copy carries only in-frame clones and drops some. V and J calls and clone size are as listed in that table; D and trimming were resolved from the DNA. This sample carries roughly 120,000 clones, nearly 90% of them seen once, and the ten largest clones take 4.5% to 5%. The V gene end was trimmed by 6 bases and the J gene end by 3 bases; junction bases not matched to a gene: 8. Germline loops: CDR1 SEHNR, CDR2 FQNEAQ (reference sequence). The CDR3 runs to 15 residues.

Material: peripheral blood. The V call is TRBV7-9, the J call TRBJ1-3, with 7 bases identical to TRBD1. The clonotype originates from a human donor in a cohort sampled during active COVID-19. The CDR3 DNA follows: TGTGCCAGCAGTTCGACAGGGAAGGGTGGAAACACCATATATTTT. Translating it yields CASSSTGKGGNTIYF.